The source of this T cell receptor beta chain is a study of blood T cell repertoires in COVID-19. Study details: COVID-19 samples collected from the United States, Italy and Spain covered acute and convalescent phases. Nucleic acid was either cDNA or gDNA, and it came from T cells, B-cell-depleted T cells, or PBMCs.

Original methodology: The assay estimated nucleated cells by amplifying reference gene primers. Sequencing was performed with immunoSEQ multiplex PCR; in TCRdb, only in-frame clones are kept and a portion is missing. The V and J calls and the clone size are those of that table, but D and trimming were determined from the DNA. Counted here are tens of thousands of clones, 83% occurring once; the ten biggest clones make up over 9.5%. CDR1 is DFQATT and CDR2 is SNEGSKA in the germline V gene (reference sequence). V was cut by 5 bases and J by 8 bases, with 10 bases left in between. The CDR3 sequence is 10 residues long.

The material sequenced was peripheral blood. This sequence was found in a human donor in a cohort sampled during active COVID-19. The chain couples TRBV20-1 to TRBJ2-7; weak D call: TRBD1 (6 bases). The CDR3 sequence: CSARGQQQYF. The CDR3 coding sequence is TGCAGTGCTCGCGGACAGCAGCAGTACTTC.